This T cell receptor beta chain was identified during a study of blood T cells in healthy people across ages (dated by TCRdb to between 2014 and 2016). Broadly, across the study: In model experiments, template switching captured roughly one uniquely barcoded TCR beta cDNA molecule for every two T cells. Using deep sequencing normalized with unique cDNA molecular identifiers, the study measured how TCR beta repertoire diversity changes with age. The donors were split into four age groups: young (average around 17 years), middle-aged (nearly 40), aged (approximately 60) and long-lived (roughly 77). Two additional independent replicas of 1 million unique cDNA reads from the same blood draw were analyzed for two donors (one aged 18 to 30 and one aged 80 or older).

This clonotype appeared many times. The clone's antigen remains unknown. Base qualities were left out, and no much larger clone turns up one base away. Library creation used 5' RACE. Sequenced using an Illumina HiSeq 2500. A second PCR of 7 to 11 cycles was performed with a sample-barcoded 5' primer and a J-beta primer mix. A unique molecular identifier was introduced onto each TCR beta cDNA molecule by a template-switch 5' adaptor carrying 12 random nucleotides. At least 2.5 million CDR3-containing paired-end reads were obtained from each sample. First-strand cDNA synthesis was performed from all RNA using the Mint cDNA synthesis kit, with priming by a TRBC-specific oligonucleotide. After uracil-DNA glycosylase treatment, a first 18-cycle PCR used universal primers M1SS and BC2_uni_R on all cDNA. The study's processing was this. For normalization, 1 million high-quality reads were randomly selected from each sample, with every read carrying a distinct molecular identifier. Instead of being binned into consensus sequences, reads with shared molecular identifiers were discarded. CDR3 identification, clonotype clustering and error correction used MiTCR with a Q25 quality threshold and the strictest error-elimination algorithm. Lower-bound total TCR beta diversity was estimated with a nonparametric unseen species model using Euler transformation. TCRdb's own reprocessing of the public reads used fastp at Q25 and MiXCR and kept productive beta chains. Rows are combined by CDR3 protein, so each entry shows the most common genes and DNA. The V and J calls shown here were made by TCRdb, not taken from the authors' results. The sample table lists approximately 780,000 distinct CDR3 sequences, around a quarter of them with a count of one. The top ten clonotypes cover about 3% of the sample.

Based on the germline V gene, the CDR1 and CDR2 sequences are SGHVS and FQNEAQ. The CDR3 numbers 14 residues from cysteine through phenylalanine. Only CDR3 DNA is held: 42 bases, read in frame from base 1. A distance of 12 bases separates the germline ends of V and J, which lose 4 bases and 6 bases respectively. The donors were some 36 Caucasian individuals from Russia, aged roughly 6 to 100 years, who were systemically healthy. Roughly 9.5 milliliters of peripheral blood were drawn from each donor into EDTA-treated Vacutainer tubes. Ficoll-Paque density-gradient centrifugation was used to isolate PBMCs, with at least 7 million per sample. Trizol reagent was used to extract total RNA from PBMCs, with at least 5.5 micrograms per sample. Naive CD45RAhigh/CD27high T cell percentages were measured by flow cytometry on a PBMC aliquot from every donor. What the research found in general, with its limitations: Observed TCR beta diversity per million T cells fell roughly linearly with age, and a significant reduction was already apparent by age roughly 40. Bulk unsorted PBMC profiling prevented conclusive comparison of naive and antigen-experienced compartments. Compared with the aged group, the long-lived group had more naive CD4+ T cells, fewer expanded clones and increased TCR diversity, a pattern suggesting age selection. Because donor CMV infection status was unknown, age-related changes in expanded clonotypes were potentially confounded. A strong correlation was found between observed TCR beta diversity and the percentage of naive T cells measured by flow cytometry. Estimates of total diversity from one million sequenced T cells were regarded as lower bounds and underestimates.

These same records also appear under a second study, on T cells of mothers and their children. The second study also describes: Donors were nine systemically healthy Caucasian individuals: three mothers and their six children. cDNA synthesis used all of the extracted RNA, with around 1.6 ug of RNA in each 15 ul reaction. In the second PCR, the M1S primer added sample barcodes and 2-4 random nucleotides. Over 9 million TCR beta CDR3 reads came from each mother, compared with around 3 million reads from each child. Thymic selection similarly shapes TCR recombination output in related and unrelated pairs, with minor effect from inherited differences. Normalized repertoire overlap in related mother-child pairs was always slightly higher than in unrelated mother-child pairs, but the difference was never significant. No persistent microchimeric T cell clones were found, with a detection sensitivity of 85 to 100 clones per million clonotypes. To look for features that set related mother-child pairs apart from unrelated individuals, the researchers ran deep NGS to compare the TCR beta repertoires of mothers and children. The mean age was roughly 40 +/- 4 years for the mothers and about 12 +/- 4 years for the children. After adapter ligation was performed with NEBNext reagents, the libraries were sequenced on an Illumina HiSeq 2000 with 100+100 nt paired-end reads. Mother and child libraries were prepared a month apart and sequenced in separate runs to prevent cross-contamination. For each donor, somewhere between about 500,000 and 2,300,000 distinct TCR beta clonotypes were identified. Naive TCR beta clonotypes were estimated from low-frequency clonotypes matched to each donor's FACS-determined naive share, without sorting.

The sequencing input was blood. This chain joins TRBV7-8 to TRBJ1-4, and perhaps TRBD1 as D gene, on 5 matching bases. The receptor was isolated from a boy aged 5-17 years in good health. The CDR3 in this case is CASSSDSGHEKLFF. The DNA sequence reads TGTGCCAGCAGCTCAGACAGCGGACATGAAAAACTGTTTTTT.